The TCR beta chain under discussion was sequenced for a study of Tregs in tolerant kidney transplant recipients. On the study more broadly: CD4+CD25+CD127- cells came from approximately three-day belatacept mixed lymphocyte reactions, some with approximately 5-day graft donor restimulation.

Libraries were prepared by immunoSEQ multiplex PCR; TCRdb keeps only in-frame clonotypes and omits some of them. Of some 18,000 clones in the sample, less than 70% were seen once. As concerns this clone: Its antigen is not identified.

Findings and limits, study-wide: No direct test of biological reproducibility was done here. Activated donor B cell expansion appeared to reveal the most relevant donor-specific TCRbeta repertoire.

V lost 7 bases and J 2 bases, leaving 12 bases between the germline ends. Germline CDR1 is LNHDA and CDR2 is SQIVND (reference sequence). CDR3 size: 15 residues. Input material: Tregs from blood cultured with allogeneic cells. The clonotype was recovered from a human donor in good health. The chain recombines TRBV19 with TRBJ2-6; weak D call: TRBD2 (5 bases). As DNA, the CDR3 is TGTGCCAGTACCCACCGGGGTGCTGGGGCCAACGTCCTGACTTTC. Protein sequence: CASTHRGAGANVLTF.